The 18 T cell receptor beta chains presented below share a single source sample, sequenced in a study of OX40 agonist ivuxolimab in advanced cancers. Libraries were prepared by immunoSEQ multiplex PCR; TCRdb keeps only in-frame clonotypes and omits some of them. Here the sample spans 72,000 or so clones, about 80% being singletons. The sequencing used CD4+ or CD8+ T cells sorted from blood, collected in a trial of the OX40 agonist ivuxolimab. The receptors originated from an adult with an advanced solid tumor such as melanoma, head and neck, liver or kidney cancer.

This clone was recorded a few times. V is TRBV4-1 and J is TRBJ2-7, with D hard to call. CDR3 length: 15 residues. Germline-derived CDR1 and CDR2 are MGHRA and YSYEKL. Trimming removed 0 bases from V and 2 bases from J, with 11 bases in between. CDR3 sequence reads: CASSQDLAETYEQYF. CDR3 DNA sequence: TGCGCCAGCAGCCAAGATTTGGCAGAGACCTACGAGCAGTACTTC.

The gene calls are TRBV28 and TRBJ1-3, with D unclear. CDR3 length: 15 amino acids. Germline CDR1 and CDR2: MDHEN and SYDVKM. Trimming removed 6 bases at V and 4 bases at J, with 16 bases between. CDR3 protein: CASSPPVISGNTIYF. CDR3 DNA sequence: TGTGCCAGCAGCCCTCCAGTAATCTCCGGAAACACCATATATTTT. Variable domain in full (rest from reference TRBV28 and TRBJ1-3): DVKVTQSSRYLVKRTGEKVFLECVQDMDHENMFWYRQDPGLGLRLIYFSYDVKMKEKGDIPEGYSVSREKKERFSLILESASTNQTSMYLCASSPPVISGNTIYFGEGSWLTVV.

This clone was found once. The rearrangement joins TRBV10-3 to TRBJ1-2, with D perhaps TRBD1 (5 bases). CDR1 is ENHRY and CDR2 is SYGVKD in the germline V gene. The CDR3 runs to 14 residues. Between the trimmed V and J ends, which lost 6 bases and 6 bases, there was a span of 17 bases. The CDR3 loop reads CAISPYEGRDGYTF. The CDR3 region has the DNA TGTGCCATCAGCCCGTATGAGGGGAGGGATGGCTACACCTTC.

CDR3 DNA: TGTGCCAGCAGCTTAGGGGGCGTGGGATTAAACACTGAAGCTTTCTTT. Its protein is CASSLGGVGLNTEAFF. The chain links TRBV7-6 to TRBJ1-1; a possible D gene is TRBD1 (5 bases). The germline gives CDR1 SGHVS, CDR2 FNYEAQ. The CDR3 has 16 amino acids. Trimming took off 1 base at V and 2 bases at J, with 14 bases between the two ends.

CDR3 sequence: CASRPTGANEQFF. CDR3 nucleotide sequence: TGTGCCAGCAGGCCGACAGGGGCAAATGAGCAGTTCTTC. The V and J genes are TRBV28 and TRBJ2-1; 8 nucleotides line up with TRBD1. Trimming took 6 bases from V and 7 from J; bases not matched to a gene: 5. In germline, CDR1 is MDHEN, CDR2 SYDVKM. This CDR3 has 13 residues.

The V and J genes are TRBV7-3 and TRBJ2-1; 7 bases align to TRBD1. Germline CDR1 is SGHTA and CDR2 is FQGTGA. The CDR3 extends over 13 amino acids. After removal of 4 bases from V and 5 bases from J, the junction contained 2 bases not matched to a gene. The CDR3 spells CASSSGTDNEQFF. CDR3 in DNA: TGTGCCAGCAGCTCGGGGACAGACAATGAGCAGTTCTTC. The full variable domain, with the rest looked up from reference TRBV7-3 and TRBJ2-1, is GAGVSQTPSNKVTEKGKYVELRCDPISGHTALYWYRQSLGQGPEFLIYFQGTGAADDSGLPNDRFFAVRPEGSVSTLKIQRTERGDSAVYLCASSSGTDNEQFFGPGTRLTVL.

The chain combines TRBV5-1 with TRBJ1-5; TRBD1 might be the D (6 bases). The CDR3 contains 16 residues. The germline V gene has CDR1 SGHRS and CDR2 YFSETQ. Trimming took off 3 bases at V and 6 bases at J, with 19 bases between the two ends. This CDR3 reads CASSSLGLGGGQPQHF. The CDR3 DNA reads TGCGCCAGCAGCTCCCTGGGGTTGGGAGGGGGTCAGCCCCAGCATTTT.

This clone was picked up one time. The CDR3 spells CASSYDGHGGYTF. CDR3 in DNA: TGTGCCAGCAGTTACGACGGGCATGGTGGCTACACCTTC. V gene TRBV6-5 combines with J gene TRBJ1-2, with no clear D. Looked up from germline, CDR1 is MNHEY and CDR2 is SVGAGI. Deletions cut 2 bases from V and 7 bases from J, with 11 bases between. The CDR3 sequence is 13 residues long.

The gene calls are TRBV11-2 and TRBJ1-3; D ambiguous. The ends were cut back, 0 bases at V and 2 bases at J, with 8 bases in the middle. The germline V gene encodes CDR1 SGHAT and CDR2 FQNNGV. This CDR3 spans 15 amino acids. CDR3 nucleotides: TGTGCCAGCAGCTTAGACCATACGACTGGAAACACCATATATTTT. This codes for CASSLDHTTGNTIYF.

CDR3 in amino acids: CASNSESSGANVLTF. The CDR3 nucleotides read TGTGCCAGCAACTCGGAAAGCTCTGGGGCCAACGTCCTGACTTTC. V and J are TRBV5-4 and TRBJ2-6; D gene uncertain. CDR3 size: 15 residues. Germline loops: CDR1 SGHNT, CDR2 YYREEE (reference sequence). Trimming stripped 6 bases from V and 0 bases from J, with 10 bases between.

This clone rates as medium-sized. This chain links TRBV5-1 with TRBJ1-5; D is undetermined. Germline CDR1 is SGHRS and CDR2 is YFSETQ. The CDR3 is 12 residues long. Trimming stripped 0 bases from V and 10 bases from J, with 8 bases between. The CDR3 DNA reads TGCGCCAGCAGCTTGGATGAGGGTCCCCAGCATTTT. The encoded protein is CASSLDEGPQHF.

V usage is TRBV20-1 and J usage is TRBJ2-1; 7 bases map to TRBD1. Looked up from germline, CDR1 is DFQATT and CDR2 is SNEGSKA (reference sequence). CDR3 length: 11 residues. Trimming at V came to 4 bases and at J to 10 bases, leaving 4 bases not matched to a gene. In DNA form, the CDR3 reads TGCAGTGCTATCAGGGGGTGGGAGCAGTTCTTC. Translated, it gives CSAIRGWEQFF.

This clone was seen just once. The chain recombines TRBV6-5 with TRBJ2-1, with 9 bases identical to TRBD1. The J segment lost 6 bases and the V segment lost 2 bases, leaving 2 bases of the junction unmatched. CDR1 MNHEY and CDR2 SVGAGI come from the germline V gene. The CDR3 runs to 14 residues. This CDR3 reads CASSYGQGFNEQFF. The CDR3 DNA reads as TGTGCCAGCAGTTACGGACAGGGGTTCAATGAGCAGTTCTTC.

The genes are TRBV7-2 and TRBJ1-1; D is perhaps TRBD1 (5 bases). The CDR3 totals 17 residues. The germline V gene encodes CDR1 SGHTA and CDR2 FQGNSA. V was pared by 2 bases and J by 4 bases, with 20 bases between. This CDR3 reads CASSLLGSGGGATEAFF. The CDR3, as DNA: TGTGCCAGCAGCTTACTAGGAAGCGGGGGGGGTGCCACTGAAGCTTTCTTT. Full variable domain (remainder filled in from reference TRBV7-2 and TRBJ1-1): GAGVSQSPSNKVTEKGKDVELRCDPISGHTALYWYRQSLGQGLEFLIYFQGNSAPDKSGLPSDRFSAERTGGSVSTLTIQRTQQEDSAVYLCASSLLGSGGGATEAFFGQGTRLTVV.

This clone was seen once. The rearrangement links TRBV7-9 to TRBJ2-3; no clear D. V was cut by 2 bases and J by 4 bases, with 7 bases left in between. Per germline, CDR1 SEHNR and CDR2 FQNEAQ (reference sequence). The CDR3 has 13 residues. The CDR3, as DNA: TGTGCCAGCAGCTTAAGTGGGCCAGATACGCAGTATTTT. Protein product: CASSLSGPDTQYF.

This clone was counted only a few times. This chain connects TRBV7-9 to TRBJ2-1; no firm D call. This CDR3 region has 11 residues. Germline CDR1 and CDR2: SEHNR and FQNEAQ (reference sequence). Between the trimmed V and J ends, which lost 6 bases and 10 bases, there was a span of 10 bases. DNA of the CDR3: TGTGCCAGCAGTCGGGCGGACGAGCAGTTCTTC. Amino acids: CASSRADEQFF.

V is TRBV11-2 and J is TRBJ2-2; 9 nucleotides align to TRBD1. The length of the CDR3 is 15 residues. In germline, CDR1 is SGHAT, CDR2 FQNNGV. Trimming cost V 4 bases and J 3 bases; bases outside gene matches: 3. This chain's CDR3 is CASSSDRGYTGELFF. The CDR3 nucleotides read TGTGCCAGCAGCTCGGACAGGGGATACACCGGGGAGCTGTTTTTT.

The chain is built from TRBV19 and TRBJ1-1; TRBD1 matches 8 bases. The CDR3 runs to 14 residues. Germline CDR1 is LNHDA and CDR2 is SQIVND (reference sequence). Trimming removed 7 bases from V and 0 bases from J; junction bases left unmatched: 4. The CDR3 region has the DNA TGTGCCAGTATCCGACAGGGGATGAACACTGAAGCTTTCTTT. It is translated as CASIRQGMNTEAFF.